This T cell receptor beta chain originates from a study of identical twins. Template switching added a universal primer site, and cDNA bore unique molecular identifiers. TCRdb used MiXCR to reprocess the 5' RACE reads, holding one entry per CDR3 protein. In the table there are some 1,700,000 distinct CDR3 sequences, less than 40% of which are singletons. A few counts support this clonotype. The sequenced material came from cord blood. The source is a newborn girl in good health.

The CDR3: CASSLSRGSTEAFF. DNA of the CDR3: TGTGCCAGCAGTTTAAGTCGGGGAAGCACTGAAGCTTTCTTT. The chain is built from TRBV27 and TRBJ1-1; no reliable D call. The CDR3 loop spans 14 amino acids. Germline V gene data show CDR1 as MNHEY and CDR2 as SMNVEV (reference sequence). V lost 2 bases and J lost 4, with 11 bases in between.